Sequencing of this T cell receptor (beta chain) was carried out in a study of Tregs in tolerant kidney transplant recipients. Recipients received nonmyeloablative bone marrow transplants from related graft donors, with transient mixed chimerism. Study results and limitations: Antigen-driven expansion was suggested because donor-specific Tregs expanded more than all Tregs in tolerant patients.

Worth noting for this clone: Its target is unknown.

The germline V gene has CDR1 SGHNT and CDR2 YYREEE (reference sequence). V was shortened by 2 bases and J by 1 base, with 13 bases between the two germline ends. The CDR3 has 17 residues. Clones were read by immunoSEQ multiplex PCR, and TCRdb kept only the in-frame ones, dropping some. The sample consists of more than 90,000 clones, approximately 93% of them appearing once. The chain employs TRBV5-4 and TRBJ2-6, with D perhaps matching TRBD1 (6 bases). Sample: CD4+ T cells from blood (PBMCs), taken 12 months after the transplant. This clonotype was sampled from a human patient who received a combined kidney and bone marrow transplant. Certain T cells may be donor cells from the graft. The CDR3 DNA sequence: TGTGCCAGCAGCTTACAGGGAACGCGGTCTGGGGCCAACGTCCTGACTTTC. Encoded protein: CASSLQGTRSGANVLTF. Full variable domain (outside the CDR3, taken from reference TRBV5-4 and TRBJ2-6): ETGVTQSPTHLIKTRGQQVTLRCSSQSGHNTVSWYQQALGQGPQFIFQYYREEENGRGNFPPRFSGLQFPNYSSELNVNALELDDSALYLCASSLQGTRSGANVLTFGAGSRLTVL.